This is a list of T cell receptor beta chains from one sample in a study of CD4 T cells in relation to SARS-CoV-2 and coronaviruses. Sequencing was performed with immunoSEQ multiplex PCR; in TCRdb, only in-frame clones are kept and a portion is missing. The repertoire consists of under 70,000 clones, with 86% occurring once and the leading ten covering around 1.3%. Sequencing was performed on memory CD4+ T cells from PBMCs. The receptors derive from a human donor in good health. CDR3s include the opening cysteine and the closing phenylalanine or tryptophan. A D gene is named only where the DNA matches it firmly. Clone size, where shown, is once, few, many, or a class for clones that have expanded.

TRBV6-5	.	TRBJ2-1	few	CASHLEGGGGNEQFF
TRBV24-1	.	TRBJ2-1	.	CATSDLFKERSYNEQFF
TRBV9	.	TRBJ2-7	.	CASSGRDDSYEQYF
TRBV6-1	TRBD1	TRBJ2-3	.	CASDPGQFSDTQYF
TRBV7-2	TRBD2	TRBJ2-5	.	CASSLVPGLAGHQETQYF
TRBV18	.	TRBJ1-4	.	CASSPLLLGRDEKLFF
TRBV27	.	TRBJ2-1	.	CASSLSSLGGPSYNEQFF
TRBV27	.	TRBJ2-7	.	CASRPLLAFSSYEQYF
TRBV25-1	.	TRBJ2-2	.	CASSEPGSHGGELFF
TRBV27	.	TRBJ2-1	.	CASSLQGNEQFF
TRBV4-1	.	TRBJ2-7	.	CASSQDHLKTYEQYF
TRBV5-4	.	TRBJ2-7	once	CASSLGRGSSYEQYF
TRBV6-5	TRBD2	TRBJ2-3	.	CASNPLADPTDTQYF
TRBV6-5	TRBD2	TRBJ2-7	.	CASSYSDTSGSGEQYF
TRBV20-1	.	TRBJ2-7	.	CSASGAGALYEQYF
TRBV30	.	TRBJ1-1	few	CAWSVRGGAEAFF
TRBV19	TRBD2	TRBJ2-2	.	CASTRGRAYTGELFF
TRBV7-3	TRBD2	TRBJ2-3	.	CASSPRPSGGTDTQYF
TRBV5-5	.	TRBJ1-2	.	CASSLRGSYGYTF
TRBV6-2/TRBV6-3	.	TRBJ1-5	.	CASSYTTTAQPQHF
TRBV5-1	.	TRBJ1-4	few	CASSPEGEKLFF
TRBV6-5	TRBD1	TRBJ2-2	.	CASRTGGSGTGELFF
TRBV6-5	.	TRBJ1-2	few	CASRRDGGVVDTF
TRBV30	.	TRBJ1-3	.	CAWSPPGRLSGNTIYF
TRBV18	.	TRBJ2-7	few	CASSPLGFAYEQYF
TRBV28	TRBD2	TRBJ2-7	once	CASSTTSGSYEQYF
TRBV4-2	TRBD1	TRBJ1-1	.	CASSQRTGWTNTEAFF
TRBV11-2	TRBD1	TRBJ2-2	.	CASSRDRANTGELFF
TRBV9	.	TRBJ2-1	once	CASTASAGFYNEQFF
TRBV19	TRBD2	TRBJ2-7	.	CASSLRAGTSGSPSSYEQYF
TRBV7-9	.	TRBJ2-5	few	CASSLGGGLGETQYF
TRBV7-3	TRBD1	TRBJ2-7	.	CASSLAGTGVSEQYF
TRBV24-1	TRBD2	TRBJ2-7	.	CATSDASGGYEQYF
TRBV2	.	TRBJ2-7	.	CASSDSYEQYF
TRBV12-3/TRBV12-4	.	TRBJ1-2	.	CASSFGENYGYTF
TRBV11-2	.	TRBJ2-3	.	CASSTWDLATDTQYF
TRBV28	TRBD1	TRBJ1-1	.	CASSPPLTGGGTEAFF
TRBV12-3/TRBV12-4	.	TRBJ2-3	.	CASTKGTGTQYF
TRBV11-2	.	TRBJ2-7	.	CASSQRGTSLHEQYF
TRBV11-2	TRBD2	TRBJ2-1	.	CASSLGVMASGWNEQFF
TRBV7-2	TRBD2	TRBJ2-7	.	CASSLGGSGLTYEQYF
TRBV30	TRBD1	TRBJ2-7	.	CAWSQTGNEQYF
TRBV19	.	TRBJ2-7	.	CASSIRGGASYEQYF
TRBV5-1	TRBD2	TRBJ2-1	.	CASSLVAAGAGQDEQFF
TRBV5-1	.	TRBJ2-5	.	CASSSGFQETQYF
TRBV12-3/TRBV12-4	.	TRBJ2-5	once	CASRTYPKETQYF
TRBV7-3	TRBD2	TRBJ2-5	.	CASSLAGVKETQYF
TRBV4-2	TRBD1	TRBJ1-1	.	CASSQPGTVFF
TRBV15	.	.	.	CATSRGDIQYF
TRBV4-1	.	TRBJ2-1	.	CASSQVDLGISYNEQFF
TRBV28	.	TRBJ2-7	.	CASSPGLSSYEQYF